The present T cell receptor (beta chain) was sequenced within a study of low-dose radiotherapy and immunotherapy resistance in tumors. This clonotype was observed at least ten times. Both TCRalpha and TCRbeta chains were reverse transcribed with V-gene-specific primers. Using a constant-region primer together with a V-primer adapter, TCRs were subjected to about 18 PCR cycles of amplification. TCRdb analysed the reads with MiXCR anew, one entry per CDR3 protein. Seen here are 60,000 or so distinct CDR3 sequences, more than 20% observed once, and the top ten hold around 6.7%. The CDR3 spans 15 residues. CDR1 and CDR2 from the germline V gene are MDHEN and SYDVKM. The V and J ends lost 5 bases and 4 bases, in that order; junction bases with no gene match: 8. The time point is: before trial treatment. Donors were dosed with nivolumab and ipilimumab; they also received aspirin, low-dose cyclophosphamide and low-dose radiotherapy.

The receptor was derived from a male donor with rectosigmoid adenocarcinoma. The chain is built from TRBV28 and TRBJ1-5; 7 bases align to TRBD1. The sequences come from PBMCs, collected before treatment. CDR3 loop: CASSPTGLGNQPQHF. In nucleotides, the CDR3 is TGTGCCAGCAGTCCGACAGGGTTGGGGAATCAGCCCCAGCATTTT.